One and the same sample provided the 25 T cell receptor beta chains below, sequenced in a study of vaccination effects on CD4 cells after COVID-19. For these receptors, no antigen is known. Viral peptide pools were used in the ViraFEST assay to expand antigen-specific CD4+ T cells, and sequencing came afterward. Isolation of CD4+ T cells took place after around 10 days of culture. The protocol was immunoSEQ multiplex PCR, while the TCRdb copy is restricted to in-frame clones and leaves out a portion. Of fewer than 65,000 clones in the sample, roughly 79% were seen once. Sequences were derived from CD4+ T cells from PBMCs cultured with HCoV-229E spike peptides, sampled before COVID-19 vaccination. These receptors were collected from a human donor who received a COVID-19 vaccine.

V gene TRBV18 combines with J gene TRBJ2-5; 8 nucleotides agree with TRBD2. The CDR3 spans 15 residues. The germline CDR1 and CDR2 sequences are KGHSH and LQKENI. V was clipped by 3 bases and J by 4 bases; unmatched bases: 7. The CDR3 DNA is TGTGCCAGCTCACCCCGGACTAGCAGTTTAGAGACCCAGTACTTC. Protein: CASSPRTSSLETQYF.

The gene calls are TRBV30 and TRBJ1-2; D is uncertain. Trimming cost V 1 base and J 9 bases, with 12 bases left between them. The germline V gene has CDR1 GTSNPN and CDR2 SVGIG (reference sequence). The CDR3 has 12 amino acids. The CDR3 sequence: CAWSGGIGRYTF. The CDR3, as DNA: TGTGCCTGGAGTGGGGGAATCGGACGCTACACCTTC.

V is TRBV13 and J is TRBJ2-3, with 7 nucleotides matching TRBD1. The CDR3 extends over 16 amino acids. Germline V gene lookup returns CDR1 PRHDT and CDR2 FYEKMQ (reference sequence). The V segment lost 3 bases and the J segment 2 bases; nucleotides outside the gene matches: 8. CDR3 region: CASSFPRGSVTDTQYF. CDR3 DNA sequence: TGTGCCAGCAGCTTCCCCAGGGGGTCGGTCACAGATACGCAGTATTTT. Looking up the rest from reference TRBV13 and TRBJ2-3 gives the full variable domain: AAGVIQSPRHLIKEKRETATLKCYPIPRHDTVYWYQQGPGQDPQFLISFYEKMQSDKGSIPDRFSAQQFSDYHSELNMSSLELGDSALYFCASSFPRGSVTDTQYFGPGTRLTVL.

CDR3 bases: TGTGCTAGTGGGGACTCCAGGGGCACTGAAGCTTTCTTT. Its protein product is CASGDSRGTEAFF. The chain couples TRBV12-5 to TRBJ1-1; weak D call: TRBD1 (6 bases). V shed 6 bases and J shed 4 bases, with 12 bases lying between them. The CDR3 covers 13 residues. Germline CDR1 and CDR2: LGHNT and FRNRAP.

CDR3 nucleotides: TGCAGCGCGGTGGAAGACAGGGTCTCACCCCTCCACTTT. Protein sequence: CSAVEDRVSPLHF. The gene calls are TRBV29-1 and TRBJ1-6; TRBD1 matches at 7 bases. The CDR3 runs to 13 residues. The germline V gene encodes CDR1 SQVTM and CDR2 ANQGSEA. After removal of 7 bases from V and 10 bases from J, the junction contained 10 bases not matched to a gene.

The rearrangement joins TRBV6-6 to TRBJ2-7; tentatively, D is TRBD1 (6 bases). V lost 0 bases and J 6 bases, leaving 15 bases between the germline ends. CDR1 and CDR2 from the germline V gene are MNHNY and SVGAGI (reference sequence). CDR3 length: 15 amino acids. The CDR3 loop reads CASSYSRGKGVEQYV. The CDR3 DNA is TGTGCCAGCAGTTACTCGAGGGGGAAAGGGGTCGAGCAGTACGTC.

The count of this clone is one. V gene TRBV19 combines with J gene TRBJ2-2; D is ambiguous. The V end was cut by 5 bases, the J end by 1 base, with 11 bases between. Germline CDR1 LNHDA, CDR2 SQIVND (reference sequence). This CDR3 contains 15 residues. Here the CDR3 reads CASSLRQENTGELFF. The DNA of the CDR3 is TGTGCCAGTAGTTTAAGGCAGGAGAACACCGGGGAGCTGTTTTTT.

V gene TRBV5-6 combines with J gene TRBJ2-2, with 8 bases matching TRBD1. This CDR3 spans 16 amino acids. Germline V gene data show CDR1 as SGHDT and CDR2 as YYEEEE. J gave up 5 bases and V 5 bases, and 11 bases lay outside the gene matches. The chain's CDR3 is CASRLQGARPTGELFF. The DNA for the CDR3 is TGTGCCAGCAGGTTGCAGGGGGCCCGACCAACCGGGGAGCTGTTTTTT. Combining the CDR3 with reference TRBV5-6 and TRBJ2-2 gives the whole variable domain DAGVTQSPTHLIKTRGQQVTLRCSPKSGHDTVSWYQQALGQGPQFIFQYYEEEERQRGNFPDRFSGHQFPNYSSELNVNALLLGDSALYLCASRLQGARPTGELFFGEGSRLTVL.

The V and J genes are TRBV5-1 and TRBJ1-1; D is uncertain. V was clipped by 4 bases and J by 1 base, with 14 bases between them. The CDR3 length is 15 residues. Germline CDR1 and CDR2: SGHRS and YFSETQ. The chain's CDR3 is CASSPLPGKNTEAFF. In DNA form, the CDR3 reads TGCGCCAGCAGCCCCCTCCCGGGTAAGAACACTGAAGCTTTCTTT.

V gene TRBV5-1 combines with J gene TRBJ2-3, with 7 bases lining up with TRBD2. Germline CDR1 reads SGHRS; CDR2 reads YFSETQ. With V trimmed by 0 bases and J by 3 bases, 7 bases remained unmatched. The CDR3 has 16 amino acids. The CDR3 DNA is TGCGCCAGCAGCTTGGGTCGGGGGGAAAGGACAGATACGCAGTATTTT. Translated, it gives CASSLGRGERTDTQYF.

This rearrangement joins TRBV6-2 or TRBV6-3 to TRBJ1-5; 7 bases map to TRBD1. V was pared by 5 bases and J by 4 bases, with 8 bases of the junction left unmatched. Germline loops: CDR1 MNHEY, CDR2 SVGEGT. This CDR3 comprises 15 residues. This CDR3 is CASSRSGTANQPQHF. The DNA for the CDR3 is TGTGCCAGCAGTCGCTCCGGGACAGCGAATCAGCCCCAGCATTTT.

This clone came up once. The chain carries TRBV3-1 (or the pseudogene TRBV3-2) and TRBJ2-3; 8 bases are shared with TRBD1. The CDR3 is 17 residues long. The V segment lost 0 bases and the J segment 1 base; nucleotides outside the gene matches: 6. Germline CDR1 reads LGHDT; CDR2 reads YNNKEL (reference sequence). For the CDR3, the DNA is TGTGCCAGCAGCCAAGAGCCCAGGGGGCATCGCACAGATACGCAGTATTTT. Translated, it gives CASSQEPRGHRTDTQYF.

The rearrangement uses TRBV15 and TRBJ2-1; D may match TRBD1 or TRBD2 (5 bases each). Germline lookup yields CDR1 LNHNV and CDR2 YYDKDF (reference sequence). V lost 8 bases to trimming and J lost 8 bases, with 13 bases between them. This CDR3 has 12 residues. The CDR3 DNA reads as TGTGCCACCGGGCTAGGGACCGATGAGCAGTTCTTC. Amino acid sequence: CATGLGTDEQFF.

V is TRBV6-2 or TRBV6-3 and J is TRBJ1-6; 8 nucleotides match TRBD1. The trim removed 5 bases at V and 5 bases at J, leaving 5 bases unmatched. Germline V gives CDR1 MNHEY, CDR2 SVGEGT. CDR3 length: 15 residues. CDR3 DNA sequence: TGTGCCAGCAGTAGGACAGGGTGGAATAATTCACCCCTCCACTTT. Amino acids: CASSRTGWNNSPLHF.

The chain carries TRBV7-2 and TRBJ1-1; a weak D match, TRBD1 (5 bases). The CDR3 extends over 14 amino acids. The V and J ends lost 2 bases and 4 bases respectively, with 11 bases between them. Germline CDR1 SGHTA, CDR2 FQGNSA. The CDR3 nucleotides are TGTGCCAGCAGCTTATCCCGACAGAGCACTGAAGCTTTCTTT. Its protein product is CASSLSRQSTEAFF.

This clone has a single count. The chain carries TRBV28 and TRBJ1-2; D is unclear. CDR1 and CDR2 from the germline V gene are MDHEN and SYDVKM. With 3 bases removed from V and 5 bases from J, the gap between germline ends came to 10 bases. This CDR3 region has 13 residues. The DNA of the CDR3 is TGTGCCAGCAGTTTGAGGAGGGATTATGGCTACACCTTC. Translating it yields CASSLRRDYGYTF.

The gene calls are TRBV2 and TRBJ2-5; possible D gene TRBD2, 5 bases. V was shortened by 6 bases and J by 5 bases, with 10 bases between the two germline ends. Germline V gene data show CDR1 as SNHLY and CDR2 as FYNNEI. This CDR3 has 12 amino acids. The CDR3 nucleotides are TGTGCCAGCAGGGAGACGGGGGAGACCCAGTACTTC. Residues: CASRETGETQYF. Full variable domain (missing parts from reference TRBV2 and TRBJ2-5): EPEVTQTPSHQVTQMGQEVILRCVPISNHLYFYWYRQILGQKVEFLVSFYNNEISEKSEIFDDQFSVERPDGSNFTLKIRSTKLEDSAMYFCASRETGETQYFGPGTRLLVL.

The rearrangement links TRBV9 to TRBJ1-1; no definite D call. The CDR3 length is 14 residues. The V gene's germline CDR1 is SGDLS and CDR2 YYNGEE. V lost 4 bases and J 3 bases, leaving 13 bases between the germline ends. CDR3 bases: TGTGCCAGCAGCTTCTCGACCGGGGACACTGAAGCTTTCTTT. Translated: CASSFSTGDTEAFF.

The V call is TRBV20-1, the J call TRBJ2-7; D not resolved. V lost 5 bases to trimming and J lost 1 base, with 6 bases between them. Germline-derived CDR1 and CDR2 are DFQATT and SNEGSKA (reference sequence). This CDR3 comprises 11 residues. Here the CDR3 DNA reads TGCAGTGCTGGTAAATCCTACGAGCAGTACGTC. It translates to CSAGKSYEQYV.

The rearrangement uses TRBV5-6 and TRBJ2-7; D ambiguous. The CDR3 spans 13 residues. The V gene lost 2 bases and the J gene lost 2 bases, with 8 bases spanning the gap. Germline V gives CDR1 SGHDT, CDR2 YYEEEE. The CDR3 protein is CASSFSYTYEQYV. The DNA of the CDR3 is TGTGCCAGCAGCTTTTCGTACACCTACGAGCAGTACGTC.

The CDR3 protein is CASSQDSLVSVYSPLHF. In nucleotides, the CDR3 is TGCGCCAGCAGCCAAGATTCTTTGGTGAGCGTTTATTCACCCCTCCACTTT. The chain combines TRBV4-3 with TRBJ1-6, with D unresolved. CDR1 is LGHNA and CDR2 is YSLEER in the germline V gene. The CDR3 runs to 17 residues. Trimming cost V 0 bases and J 8 bases, with 17 bases left between them.

The rearrangement uses TRBV6-5 and TRBJ2-7; TRBD2 matches 16 bases. This CDR3 is 15 amino acids long. Trimming at V came to 6 bases and at J to 5 bases, leaving 4 bases not matched to a gene. Per germline, CDR1 MNHEY and CDR2 SVGAGI. The CDR3 DNA follows: TGTGCCAGCAGGGGGACTAGCGGGGGGGCAGACGAGCAGTACGTC. It translates to CASRGTSGGADEQYV.

Notes on this clone: Additional DNA sequences in this sample encode the identical CDR3. The gene calls are TRBV28 and TRBJ1-3; D remains unclear. Germline CDR1 and CDR2: MDHEN and SYDVKM. The V end was cut by 8 bases, the J end by 0 bases, with 11 bases between. CDR3 length: 14 amino acids. The CDR3 loop reads CASGLGTSGNTIYF. CDR3 coding DNA: TGTGCCAGCGGGCTGGGCACCTCTGGAAACACCATATATTTT.

The chain has TRBV7-2 and TRBJ1-2; D ambiguous. The germline V gene has CDR1 SGHTA and CDR2 FQGNSA. Trimming shortened V by 1 base and J by 1 base, and 7 bases separated the two germline ends. The CDR3 extends over 14 amino acids. This chain's CDR3 is CASSLEKGNYGYTF. DNA of the CDR3: TGTGCCAGCAGCTTAGAAAAGGGTAACTATGGCTACACCTTC.

This chain connects TRBV7-2 to TRBJ2-5, with D hard to call. The V end was cut by 4 bases, the J end by 0 bases, with 6 bases between. Germline V gene lookup returns CDR1 SGHTA and CDR2 FQGNSA. CDR3 length: 13 amino acids. The CDR3 region has the DNA TGTGCCAGCAGCTCCTATAACCAAGAGACCCAGTACTTC. Its protein product is CASSSYNQETQYF.